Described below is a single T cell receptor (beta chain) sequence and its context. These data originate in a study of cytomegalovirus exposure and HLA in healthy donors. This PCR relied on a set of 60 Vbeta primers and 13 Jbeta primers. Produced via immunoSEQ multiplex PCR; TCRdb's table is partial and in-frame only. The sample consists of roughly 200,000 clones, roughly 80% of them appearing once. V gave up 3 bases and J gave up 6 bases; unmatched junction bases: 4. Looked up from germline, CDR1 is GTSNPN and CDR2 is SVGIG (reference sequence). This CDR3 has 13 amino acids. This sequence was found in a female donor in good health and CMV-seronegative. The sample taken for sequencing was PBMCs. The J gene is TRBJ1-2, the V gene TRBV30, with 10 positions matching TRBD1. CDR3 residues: CAWRRQGADGYTF. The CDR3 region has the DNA TGTGCCTGGAGAAGACAGGGGGCGGATGGCTACACCTTC. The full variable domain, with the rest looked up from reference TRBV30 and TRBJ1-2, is SQTIHQWPATLVQPVGSPLSLECTVEGTSNPNLYWYRQAAGRGLQLLFYSVGIGQISSEVPQNLSASRPQDRQFILSSKKLLLSDSGFYLCAWRRQGADGYTFGSGTRLTVV.